This T cell receptor beta chain came from a study of identical twins. Study results and limitations: Among monozygotic twins, out-of-frame TCR alpha sharing exceeded what models predicted.

cDNA carried unique molecular identifiers, and a universal primer site was added by template switching. TCRdb reprocessed the 5' RACE reads via MiXCR and lists one record per CDR3 protein. The data show approximately 220,000 distinct CDR3 sequences, roughly 7.5% seen once. This CDR3 region has 15 residues. Trimming at V came to 6 bases and at J to 3 bases, leaving 7 bases not matched to a gene. Germline-derived CDR1 and CDR2 are LGHNA and YNFKEQ. This clonotype was seen a handful of times. Its antigen is not identified. The sample was also reused in another study, on yellow fever vaccine responses in identical twins. According to that study: Convergence reportedly seemed to mark part of the twins' vaccine T cell response, with personalization marking the rest.

Sequenced input: memory (CD45RO+) T cells sorted from blood. The J gene is TRBJ2-7, the V gene TRBV4-2, with 11 bases lining up with TRBD1. The clonotype was recovered from a young woman in good health. Here the CDR3 DNA reads TGTGCCAGCAGGCCAGAGGGGACAGGGGGCTACGAGCAGTACTTC. This codes for CASRPEGTGGYEQYF.